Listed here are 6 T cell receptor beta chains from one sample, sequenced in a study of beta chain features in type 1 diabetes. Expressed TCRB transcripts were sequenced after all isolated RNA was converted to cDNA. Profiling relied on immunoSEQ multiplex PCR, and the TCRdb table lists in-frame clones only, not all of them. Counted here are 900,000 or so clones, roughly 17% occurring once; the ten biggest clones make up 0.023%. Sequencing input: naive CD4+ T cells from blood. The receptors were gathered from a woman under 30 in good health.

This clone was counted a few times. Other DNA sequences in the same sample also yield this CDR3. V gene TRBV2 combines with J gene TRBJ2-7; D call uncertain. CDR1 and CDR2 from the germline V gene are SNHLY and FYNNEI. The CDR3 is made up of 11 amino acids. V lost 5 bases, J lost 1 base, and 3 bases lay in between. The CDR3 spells CASSISYEQYF. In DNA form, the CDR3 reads TGTGCCAGCAGTATTTCCTACGAGCAGTACTTC.

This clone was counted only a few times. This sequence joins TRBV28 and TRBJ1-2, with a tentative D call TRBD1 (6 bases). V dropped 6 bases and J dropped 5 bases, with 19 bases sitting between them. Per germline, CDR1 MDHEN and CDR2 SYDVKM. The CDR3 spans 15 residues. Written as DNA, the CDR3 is TGTGCCAGCAGGATCCAGGGGTTAGCGGAGTATGGCTACACCTTC. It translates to CASRIQGLAEYGYTF.

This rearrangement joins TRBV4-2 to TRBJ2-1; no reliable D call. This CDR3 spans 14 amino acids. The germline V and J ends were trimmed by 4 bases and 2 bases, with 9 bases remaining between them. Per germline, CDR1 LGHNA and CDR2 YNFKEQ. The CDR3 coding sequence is TGTGCCAGCAGCCCCATCGGCACCTACAATGAGCAGTTCTTC. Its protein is CASSPIGTYNEQFF.

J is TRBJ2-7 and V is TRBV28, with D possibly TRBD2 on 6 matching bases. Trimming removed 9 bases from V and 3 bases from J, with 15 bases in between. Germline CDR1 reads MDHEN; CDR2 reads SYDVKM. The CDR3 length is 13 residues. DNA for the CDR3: TGTGCCAGTAGGAGGGGAGTGAGCTACGAGCAGTACTTC. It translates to CASRRGVSYEQYF.

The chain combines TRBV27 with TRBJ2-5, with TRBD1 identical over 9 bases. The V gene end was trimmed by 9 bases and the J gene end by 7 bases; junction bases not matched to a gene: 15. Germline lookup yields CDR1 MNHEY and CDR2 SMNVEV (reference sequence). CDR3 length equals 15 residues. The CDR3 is CARKFPGQGVGTQYF. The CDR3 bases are TGTGCCAGAAAATTTCCGGGACAGGGCGTTGGGACCCAGTACTTC.

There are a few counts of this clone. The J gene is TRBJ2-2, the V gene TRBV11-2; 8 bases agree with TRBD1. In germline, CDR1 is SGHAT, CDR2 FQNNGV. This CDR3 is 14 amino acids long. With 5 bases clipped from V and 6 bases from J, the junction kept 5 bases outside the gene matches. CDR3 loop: CASSPTGVAGELFF. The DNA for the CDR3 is TGTGCCAGCAGCCCGACAGGGGTGGCCGGGGAGCTGTTTTTT. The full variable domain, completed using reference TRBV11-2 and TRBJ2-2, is EAGVAQSPRYKIIEKRQSVAFWCNPISGHATLYWYQQILGQGPKLLIQFQNNGVVDDSQLPKDRFSAERLKGVDSTLKIQPAKLEDSAVYLCASSPTGVAGELFFGEGSRLTVL.